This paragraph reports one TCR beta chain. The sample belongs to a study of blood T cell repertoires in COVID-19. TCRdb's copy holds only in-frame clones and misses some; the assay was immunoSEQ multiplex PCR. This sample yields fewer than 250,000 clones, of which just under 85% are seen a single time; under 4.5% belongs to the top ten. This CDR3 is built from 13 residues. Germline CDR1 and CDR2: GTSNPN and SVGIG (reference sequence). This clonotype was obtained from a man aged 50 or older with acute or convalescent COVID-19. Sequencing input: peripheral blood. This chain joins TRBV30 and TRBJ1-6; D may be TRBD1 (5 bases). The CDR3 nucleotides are TGTGCGACCAGGGCAGCTGTTAATTCACCCCTCCACTTT. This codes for CATRAAVNSPLHF.